This TCR beta chain was recovered during a study of PD-1 blockade in classical Hodgkin lymphoma. Brentuximab vedotin exposure varied, and every patient relapsed after autologous stem cell transplantation. Best responses were complete response, partial response or progressive disease. V was cut by 6 bases and J by 0 bases, with 12 bases left in between. CDR1 SGHTA and CDR2 FQGNSA come from the germline V gene. This CDR3 is 15 amino acids long. Clones were read by immunoSEQ multiplex PCR, and TCRdb kept only the in-frame ones, dropping some. The sample holds about 110,000 clones; roughly nine tenths are singletons and the top ten take just under 20%.

The sequencing used peripheral blood mononuclear cells (PBMCs), collected before the second cycle of nivolumab. The chain combines TRBV7-2 with TRBJ2-1; no clear D gene. The sequence was collected from a human donor with classical Hodgkin lymphoma. DNA of the CDR3: TGTGCCAGCAGATATGACTGGATCTCCTACAATGAGCAGTTCTTC. It encodes CASRYDWISYNEQFF.